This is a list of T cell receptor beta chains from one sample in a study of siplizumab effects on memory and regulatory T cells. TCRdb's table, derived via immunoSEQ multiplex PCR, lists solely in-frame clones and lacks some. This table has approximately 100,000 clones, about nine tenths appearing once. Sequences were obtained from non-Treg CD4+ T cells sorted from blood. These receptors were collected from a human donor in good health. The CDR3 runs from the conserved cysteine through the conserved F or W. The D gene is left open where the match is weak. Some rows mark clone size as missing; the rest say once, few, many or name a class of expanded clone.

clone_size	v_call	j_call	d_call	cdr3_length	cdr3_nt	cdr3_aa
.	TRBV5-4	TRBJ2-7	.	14	TGTGCCAGCAGCTTCGGGGGAGAGCCCTACGAGCAGTACTTC	CASSFGGEPYEQYF
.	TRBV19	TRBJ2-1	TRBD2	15	TGTGCCAGTAGTCCCCGGACTAGCGCAACCAATGAGCAGTTCTTC	CASSPRTSATNEQFF
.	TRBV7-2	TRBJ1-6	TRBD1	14	TGTGCCAGCAGCTCACGGGACAGCCTTTCACCCCTCCACTTT	CASSSRDSLSPLHF
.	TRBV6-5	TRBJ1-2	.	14	TGTGCCAGCAGTTACTCGATTGACAGAGTTGGCTACACCTTC	CASSYSIDRVGYTF
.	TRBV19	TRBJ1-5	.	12	TGTGCCAGTAGTACGTCCAATCAGCCCCAGCATTTT	CASSTSNQPQHF
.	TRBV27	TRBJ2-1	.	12	TGTGCCAGCAGCCGTACGAGTGGTGAGCAGTTCTTC	CASSRTSGEQFF
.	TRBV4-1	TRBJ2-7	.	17	TGCGCCAGCAGCCAAGGTATGCACGGCGTGACCTCCTACGAGCAGTACTTC	CASSQGMHGVTSYEQYF
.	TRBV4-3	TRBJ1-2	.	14	TGCGCCAGCAGCCAAGATGGGGTAAACTATGGCTACACCTTC	CASSQDGVNYGYTF
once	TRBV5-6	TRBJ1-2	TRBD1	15	TGTGCCAGCAGCCCTGGGACAGGGGTAGACTATGGCTACACCTTC	CASSPGTGVDYGYTF
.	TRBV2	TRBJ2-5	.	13	TGTGCCAGCAGTCAGCCCCCGGGGGAGACCCAGTACTTC	CASSQPPGETQYF
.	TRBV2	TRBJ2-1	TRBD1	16	TGTGCCAGCAGTGTTGGGACAGGGGTTTCCTACAATGAGCAGTTCTTC	CASSVGTGVSYNEQFF
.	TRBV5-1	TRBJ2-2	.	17	TGCGCCAGCAGCTTGGGGCGGACAGCCATAGGGACCGGGGAGCTGTTTTTT	CASSLGRTAIGTGELFF
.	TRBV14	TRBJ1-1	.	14	TGTGCCAGCAGCCAATTTATTGGGAGGACTGAAGCTTTCTTT	CASSQFIGRTEAFF
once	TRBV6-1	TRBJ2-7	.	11	TGTGCCAGCAGTGAACTCTACGAGCAGTACTTC	CASSELYEQYF
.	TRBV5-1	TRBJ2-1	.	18	TGCGCCAGCAGCTTGGCCAGTGTGGGACGCCGGGTTTACAATGAGCAGTTCTTC	CASSLASVGRRVYNEQFF
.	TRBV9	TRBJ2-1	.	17	TGTGCCAGCAGCGTAGGCCAGGGGATAAGGGTCTACAATGAGCAGTTCTTC	CASSVGQGIRVYNEQFF
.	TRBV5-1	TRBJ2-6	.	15	TGCGCCAGCAGCTTGGGGACAGCTGGGGCCAACGTCCTGACTTTC	CASSLGTAGANVLTF
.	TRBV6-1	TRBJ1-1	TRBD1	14	TGTGCCAGCATGCAGGGGGGCGCGGACACTGAAGCTTTCTTT	CASMQGGADTEAFF
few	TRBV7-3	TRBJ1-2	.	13	TGTGCCAGCAGCCGGGGGGGTGGCTATGGCTACACCTTC	CASSRGGGYGYTF
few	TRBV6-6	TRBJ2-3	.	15	TGTGCCAGCCATCCCCGTGGACTGAACGAAGATACGCAGTATTTT	CASHPRGLNEDTQYF
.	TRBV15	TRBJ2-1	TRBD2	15	TGTGCCACCAGCAGAGGCGGACTAGCGGATAATGAGCAGTTCTTC	CATSRGGLADNEQFF
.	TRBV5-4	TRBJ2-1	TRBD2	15	TGTGCCAGCAGCCCTTCCCGGGAGGGCCTCAATGAGCAGTTCTTC	CASSPSREGLNEQFF
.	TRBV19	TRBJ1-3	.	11	TGTGCCAGTCTGATTGGAAACACCATATATTTT	CASLIGNTIYF
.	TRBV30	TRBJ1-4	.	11	TGTGCCTGGAGTCCGCGGGAAAAACTGTTTTTT	CAWSPREKLFF
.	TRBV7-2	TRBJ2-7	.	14	TGTGCCAGCAGCTTACAGGGTCGGGAGTTTGAGCAGTACTTC	CASSLQGREFEQYF
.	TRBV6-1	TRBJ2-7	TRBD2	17	TGTGCCAGCAGTGAAGGAGATAGACTAGCGGCATCCTACGAGCAGTACTTC	CASSEGDRLAASYEQYF
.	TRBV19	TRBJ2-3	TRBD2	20	TGTGCCAGTAGTACCCCGGGACTAGCGGAACTTTTAAAAGGGACAGATACGCAGTATTTT	CASSTPGLAELLKGTDTQYF
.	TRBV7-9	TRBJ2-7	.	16	TGTGCCAGCAGCTTAGGGAGGGCTAGCGACTCCTACGAGCAGTACTTC	CASSLGRASDSYEQYF
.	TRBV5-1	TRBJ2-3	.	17	TGCGCCAGCAGCTGGGACACAGCGGGGATGAGCACAGATACGCAGTATTTT	CASSWDTAGMSTDTQYF
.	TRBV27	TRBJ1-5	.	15	TGTGCCAGCAAAATTGGGGGGTTTGGCAATCAGCCCCAGCATTTT	CASKIGGFGNQPQHF
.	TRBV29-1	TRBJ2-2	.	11	TGCAGCCCGGAAAACACCGGGGAGCTGTTTTTT	CSPENTGELFF
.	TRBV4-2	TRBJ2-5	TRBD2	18	TGTGCCAGCAGCCCCCTCGGGACTAGCGGGAGGGCCGCAGAGACCCAGTACTTC	CASSPLGTSGRAAETQYF
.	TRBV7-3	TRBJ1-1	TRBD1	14	TGTGCCAGCAGCCGGGACAGGGGAAACACTGAAGCTTTCTTT	CASSRDRGNTEAFF
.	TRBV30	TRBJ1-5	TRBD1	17	TGTGCCTGGAGTGCCCTCTCGGGACAGCGAGTAAATCAGCCCCAGCATTTT	CAWSALSGQRVNQPQHF
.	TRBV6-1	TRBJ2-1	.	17	TGTGCCAGCAGTGAACTGGGACATCTTTTCTCCTACAATGAGCAGTTCTTC	CASSELGHLFSYNEQFF
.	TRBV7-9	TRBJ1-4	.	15	TGTGCCAGCAGCTTAGCCGGGACATCTAATGAAAAACTGTTTTTT	CASSLAGTSNEKLFF
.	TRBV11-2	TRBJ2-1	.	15	TGTGCCAGCAGCTTACTACAAAGCGGGCCCCGTGCGCAGTTCTTC	CASSLLQSGPRAQFF
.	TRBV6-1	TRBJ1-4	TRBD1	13	TGTGCCAGCAGCGGGACAGGGAACGAAAAACTGTTTTTT	CASSGTGNEKLFF
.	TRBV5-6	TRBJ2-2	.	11	TGTGCCAGCAGCTACACCGGGGAGCTGTTTTTT	CASSYTGELFF
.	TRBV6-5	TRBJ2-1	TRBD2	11	TGTGCCATTCTAGCGGGCAATGAGCAGTTCTTC	CAILAGNEQFF
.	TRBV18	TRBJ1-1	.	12	TGTGCCAGCTCACAGGGACGGACTGGAGCTTTCTTT	CASSQGRTGAFF
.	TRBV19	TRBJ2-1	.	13	TGTGCCAGTAGTATTCTCAGGGGCAATGAGCAGTTCTTC	CASSILRGNEQFF
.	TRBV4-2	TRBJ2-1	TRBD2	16	TGTGCCAGCAGCCAAGGCGGGACTAGCGGGATAAATGAGCAGTTCTTC	CASSQGGTSGINEQFF
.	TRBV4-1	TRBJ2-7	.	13	TGCGCCAGCAGCCTGGGCGGGTTCTACGAGCAGTACTTC	CASSLGGFYEQYF
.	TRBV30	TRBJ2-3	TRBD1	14	TGTGCCTGGAGTGTACGACAGGGGGCAGATACGCAGTATTTT	CAWSVRQGADTQYF
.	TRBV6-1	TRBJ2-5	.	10	TGTGCCAGCACCGAAGAGGCCCAGTACTTC	CASTEEAQYF
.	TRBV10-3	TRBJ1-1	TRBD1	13	TGTGCCATCAGTGGGACAGGGGGCACTGAAGCTTTCTTT	CAISGTGGTEAFF
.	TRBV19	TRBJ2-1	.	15	TGTGCCAGTAGTATCGTCAGGGCCTTTTACAATGAGCAGTTCTTC	CASSIVRAFYNEQFF
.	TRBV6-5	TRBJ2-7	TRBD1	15	TGTGCCAGCAGTTACACCGGGACAGGGCACTACGAGCAGTACTTC	CASSYTGTGHYEQYF
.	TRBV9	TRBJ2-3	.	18	TGTGCCAGCAGCGCCCAGACAGGGGACTACGTTAGCACAGATACGCAGTATTTT	CASSAQTGDYVSTDTQYF
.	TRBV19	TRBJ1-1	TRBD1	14	TGTGCCAGTAGTCTGACAGGGGTTAACACTGAAGCTTTCTTT	CASSLTGVNTEAFF
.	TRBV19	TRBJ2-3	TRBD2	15	TGTGCCAGTAGCCCTACTAGCGGGAATGCAGATACGCAGTATTTT	CASSPTSGNADTQYF
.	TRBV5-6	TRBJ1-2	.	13	TGTGCCAGCAGCTTGTGGGCTGTCAGGGGCTACACCTTC	CASSLWAVRGYTF
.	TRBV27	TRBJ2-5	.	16	TGTGCCAGCAGCTTACCGGGCCTCGATAGGGGAGAGACCCAGTACTTC	CASSLPGLDRGETQYF
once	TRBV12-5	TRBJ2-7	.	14	TGTGCTAGTGGACTGGAACCGGGCCCCTACGAGCAGTACTTC	CASGLEPGPYEQYF